The clone carrying this T cell receptor (beta chain) was counted many times. The target antigen is unknown. This sample is part of a study of spatial heterogeneity in lung cancer. Study context: Every unique TCR and UMI combination, on average, appeared more than ten times in raw reads. The study, taken as a whole, reports: Ubiquitous expanded tumor TCRs appeared in blood more at resection than follow-up.

Time point defined: blood at routine non-recurrence follow-up after resection. The CDR3 spans 15 residues. With V trimmed by 2 bases and J by 5 bases, 7 bases remained unmatched. The germline V gene has CDR1 SGHTA and CDR2 FQGTGA. TCRdb processed the 5' RACE reads anew with MiXCR; each CDR3 protein has one entry. The table includes tens of thousands of distinct CDR3 sequences, around 19% detected once. The receptor comes from a male donor with early-stage non-small cell lung cancer. The chain combines TRBV7-3 with TRBJ2-5; TRBD2 aligns across 8 bases. The specimen comprised PBMCs, sampled at follow-up. The CDR3 sequence: CASSLAGGGKETQYF. CDR3 coding DNA: TGTGCCAGCAGCTTAGCGGGAGGCGGCAAGGAGACCCAGTACTTC.